Shown below are 23 T cell receptor beta chains from a single sample sequenced in a study of T cell clonality in common variable immunodeficiency (dated by TCRdb to about 2015). Beyond this particular receptor, the publication reports: Reportedly, TCRbeta sequences from CVID had fewer deletions and N-nucleotide insertions, and highly modified clones with 13 or more V deletions were absent from CVID.

Library prep was done by the immunoSEQ multiplex PCR assay. In its TCRdb copy, this immuneACCESS table keeps in-frame sequences only and misses some clones. Where compared with another copy, unresolved V genes explain less than half of these, and the others have no known cause. The table puts fewer than 30,000 clones in this sample, none counted just once. The ten largest clones represent over 25% of the sample. No antigen is known for these receptors. The sample was peripheral blood mononuclear cells. The receptors shown here come from a human donor with common variable immunodeficiency.

This clone has at least ten counts. Coverage ceases 3 residues before the CDR3 finishes, and the germline J gene fills in the end. V is TRBV20-1 and J is TRBJ1-2; unclear D gene. The CDR3 runs 12 residues. The germline gives CDR1 DFQATT, CDR2 SNEGSKA (reference sequence). The sequenced CDR3 bases are TGCAGTGCACCGCGGGCGGCCTACGGC. This translates into CSAPRAAYG. The whole CDR3 region reads CSAPRAAYGYTF.

Comments on this clone: The read ends 3 residues shy of where the CDR3 ends; the end is completed using the germline J gene. The chain combines TRBV19 with TRBJ1-2, with 12 nucleotides matching TRBD1. The CDR3 totals 15 residues. The ends lost 5 bases at V and 7 bases at J; junction bases unmatched: 8. In germline, CDR1 is LNHDA, CDR2 SQIVND (reference sequence). The CDR3 spells CASSLTGQGAGGYTF. The sequenced CDR3 bases are TGTGCCAGTAGTTTAACGGGACAGGGGGCTGGTGGC.

This clone was found many times. The read ends 3 residues before the CDR3 terminus; that terminus is restored from the germline J gene. V and J are TRBV12-3 or TRBV12-4 and TRBJ2-1, with TRBD1 matching 9 bases. This CDR3 has 15 residues. J was trimmed by 4 bases and V by 6 bases; bases with no gene match: 7. CDR3 residues: CASSPTGGRYNEQFF. Incomplete CDR3 DNA: TGTGCCAGCAGCCCCACAGGGGGCAGGTACAATGAG.

This clone was counted between two and nine times. Mismatch with germline at one junction end may stem from a read error. The observed sequence ends 3 residues before the CDR3 terminus, with the missing tail filled in from the germline J gene. The V call is TRBV19, the J call TRBJ2-1, with 10 bases matching TRBD2. Germline lookup yields CDR1 LNHDA and CDR2 SQIVND (reference sequence). There are 14 residues in the CDR3. The CDR3 reads CACRASGGYNEQFF. CDR3 DNA (partial): TGTGCCTGTAGGGCTAGCGGGGGCTACAATGAG.

The sample holds many counts of this clone. The sequence runs out 3 residues before the end of the CDR3; the remainder is reconstructed from the germline J gene. This chain connects TRBV7-9 to TRBJ2-5; the D gene is possibly TRBD2 (5 bases). V was cut by 4 bases and J by 4 bases, with 13 bases left in between. Germline V gene data show CDR1 as SEHNR and CDR2 as FQNEAQ (reference sequence). The CDR3 spans 14 residues. The CDR3 protein is CASSSLGVLETQYF. The CDR3 DNA, read in part, is TGTGCCAGCAGCTCTCTCGGGGTACTAGAGACC.

A remark on this clone: Sequencing ends 3 residues short of the CDR3 end; the germline J gene provides the rest. V gene TRBV7-9 combines with J gene TRBJ2-5; 7 bases line up with TRBD1. Germline values: CDR1 SEHNR, CDR2 FQNEAQ (reference sequence). V shed 4 bases, J shed 2 bases, and the junction held 7 bases outside the gene matches. The CDR3 has 15 residues. The CDR3 loop reads CASSSTGSVQETQYF. The CDR3 DNA, read in part, is TGTGCCAGCAGCTCGACAGGGTCGGTTCAAGAGACC.

Details on this clone: From the germline J gene comes the end of the CDR3, since the read stops 3 residues before it. The rearrangement links TRBV6-2 or TRBV6-3 to TRBJ2-1; TRBD1 agrees at 7 bases. CDR3 length equals 13 residues. V lost 0 bases to trimming and J lost 9 bases; unmatched junction nucleotides: 2. Per the germline V gene, CDR1 is MNHEY and CDR2 is SVGEGT. Partial CDR3 DNA: TGTGCCAGCAGTTACTCGAGACAGGGTGAG. It codes for CASSYSRQGE. The entire CDR3 sequence reads CASSYSRQGEQFF.

This clone was counted a few times. The sequenced fragment ends 3 residues before the CDR3 boundary, so the rest is inferred from the germline J gene. The V gene is TRBV19, the J gene TRBJ1-3; 10 bases are shared with TRBD1. CDR1 LNHDA and CDR2 SQIVND come from the germline V gene (reference sequence). The CDR3 totals 16 residues. After removal of 6 bases from V and 1 base from J, the junction contained 6 bases not matched to a gene. CDR3 bases read: TGTGCCAGTAGCTTGACAGGGGGCTCATCTGGAAACACC. It encodes CASSLTGGSSGNT. The whole CDR3 sequence reads CASSLTGGSSGNTIYF.

This clone was counted only a few times. The sequence runs out 3 residues before the end of the CDR3; the remainder is reconstructed from the germline J gene. The chain recombines TRBV18 with TRBJ2-7; 10 bases line up with TRBD1. The germline CDR1 and CDR2 sequences are KGHSH and LQKENI. The CDR3 has 15 residues. The ends lost 8 bases at V and 2 bases at J; junction bases unmatched: 9. Incomplete CDR3 DNA: TGTGCCAGCCAAGGACAGGGGGAGCCGACCTACGAG. It yields the protein CASQGQGEPTYE. In full, the CDR3 is CASQGQGEPTYEQYF.

This clone has a count of ten or more. The DNA ends 3 residues before the CDR3 does, and the rest of the CDR3 is filled in from the germline J gene. The chain carries TRBV6-4 and TRBJ2-3, with 9 bases lining up with TRBD2. From germline, CDR1 is MRHNA and CDR2 SNTAGT. The CDR3 loop spans 15 amino acids. The trim removed 5 bases at V and 1 base at J, leaving 4 bases unmatched. This CDR3 reads CASSPSGARTDTQYF. The DNA read from the CDR3 is TGTGCCAGCAGTCCTAGCGGGGCCCGCACAGATACG.

This clone turned up a few times. The sequence runs out 3 residues before the end of the CDR3; the remainder is reconstructed from the germline J gene. The chain couples TRBV7-3 to TRBJ2-7; D gene ambiguous. Per germline, CDR1 SGHTA and CDR2 FQGTGA. Trimming shortened V by 4 bases and J by 3 bases, and 13 bases separated the two germline ends. This CDR3 region has 14 residues. The sequenced part of the CDR3 DNA is TGTGCCAGCAGCTGGTCTGAACAGCACTACGAG. Protein sequence: CASSWSEQHYE. The entire CDR3 protein reads CASSWSEQHYEQYF.

In this sample, this clone turned up a few times. Sequencing ends 3 residues short of the CDR3 end; the germline J gene provides the rest. The chain couples TRBV19 to TRBJ1-5; 11 bases agree with TRBD1. V dropped 5 bases and J dropped 6; count of bases not matched to a gene: 6. The CDR3 sequence is 15 residues long. Germline V gene lookup returns CDR1 LNHDA and CDR2 SQIVND (reference sequence). Incomplete CDR3 DNA: TGTGCCAGTAGTTGGGACAGGGGGAAGGGTCAGCCC. Protein sequence: CASSWDRGKGQP. In full, the CDR3 reads CASSWDRGKGQPQHF.

This clone has at least ten counts. From the germline J gene comes the end of the CDR3, since the read stops 3 residues before it. J is TRBJ2-1 and V is TRBV19, with 9 nucleotides matching TRBD1. With 4 bases clipped from V and 9 bases from J, the junction kept 10 bases outside the gene matches. This CDR3 has 15 residues. CDR1 LNHDA and CDR2 SQIVND come from the germline V gene (reference sequence). CDR3 DNA, as far as it was read: TGTGCCAGTAGTAAGAGACAGGGGGGAATAGGTGAG. Residues: CASSKRQGGIGE. The entire CDR3 sequence reads CASSKRQGGIGEQFF.

This clone appeared a few times. The read terminates 3 residues before the CDR3 end, so the remaining end is supplied by the germline J gene. The V gene is TRBV19, the J gene TRBJ1-2; D unclear. V was shortened by 3 bases and J by 2 bases, with 10 bases between the two germline ends. Germline V gene sequence: CDR1 LNHDA, CDR2 SQIVND (reference sequence). This CDR3 region has 14 residues. The CDR3 region is CASSMAGGNYGYTF. The sequenced part of the CDR3 DNA is TGTGCCAGTAGTATGGCAGGAGGAAACTATGGC. The full variable domain, rest sourced from reference TRBV19 and TRBJ1-2, is DGGITQSPKYLFRKEGQNVTLSCEQNLNHDAMYWYRQDPGQGLRLIYYSQIVNDFQKGDIAEGYSVSREKKESFPLTVTSAQKNPTAFYLCASSMAGGNYGYTFGSGTRLTVV.

This clone has at least ten counts. The DNA ends 3 residues before the CDR3 does, and the rest of the CDR3 is filled in from the germline J gene. V and J are TRBV29-1 and TRBJ1-1, with 8 bases matching TRBD1. Germline CDR1 SQVTM, CDR2 ANQGSEA. There are 15 residues in the CDR3. V shed 1 base, J shed 4 bases, and the junction held 8 bases outside the gene matches. CDR3 bases read: TGCAGCGTTGAAGCGGTACAGGGGGAAGTCACTGAA. This encodes CSVEAVQGEVTE. The whole CDR3 region reads CSVEAVQGEVTEAFF.

This clone was recorded a few times. The read finishes 3 residues shy of the CDR3 end, and the germline J gene is used to complete it. V is TRBV5-1 and J is TRBJ2-3, with 7 bases that match TRBD1. Germline V gene data show CDR1 as SGHRS and CDR2 as YFSETQ. The CDR3 extends over 15 amino acids. Trimming removed 4 bases from V and 5 bases from J; junction bases left unmatched: 10. The CDR3 spells CASSPDRLRGDTQYF. The sequenced part of the CDR3 DNA is TGCGCCAGCAGCCCGGACAGGCTAAGGGGAGATACG.

Ten or more counts support this clone. Coverage ceases 3 residues before the CDR3 finishes, and the germline J gene fills in the end. The chain employs TRBV20-1 and TRBJ2-6, with D possibly being TRBD1 (6 bases). V dropped 4 bases and J dropped 0 bases, with 10 bases sitting between them. Germline V CDR1 and CDR2: DFQATT, SNEGSKA (reference sequence). This CDR3 has 15 residues. The CDR3 DNA, read in part, is TGCAGTGCTAAACAGGGCAGCTCTGGGGCCAACGTC. Its protein is CSAKQGSSGANV. The whole CDR3 sequence reads CSAKQGSSGANVLTF.

Ten or more counts support this clone. The CDR3 end is not reached by the read, which stops 3 residues before it; the germline J gene fills it in. The V and J genes are TRBV2 and TRBJ1-6, with 10 nucleotides matching TRBD1. Germline V gene lookup returns CDR1 SNHLY and CDR2 FYNNEI. Unmatched junction bases numbered 7, after V lost 6 bases and J lost 8 bases. The CDR3 has 15 residues. The sequenced CDR3 bases are TGTGCCAGCAGCGGGGGACAGGGGAGCGATTCACCC. Its protein product is CASSGGQGSDSP. The CDR3 as a whole reads CASSGGQGSDSPLHF.

There are many counts of this clone. The read ends 3 residues early relative to the CDR3; the germline J gene fills the gap. This same CDR3 is encoded by further DNA sequences in the sample. The chain has TRBV6-2 or TRBV6-3 and TRBJ2-2, with 8 bases identical to TRBD2. CDR1 MNHEY and CDR2 SVGEGT come from the germline V gene. This CDR3 is 15 amino acids long. The V and J ends lost 3 bases and 3 bases, in that order; junction bases with no gene match: 3. The covered CDR3 bases are TGTGCCAGCAGTTATCGGCGGGGGGACACCGGGGAG. Protein: CASSYRRGDTGE. The entire CDR3 is CASSYRRGDTGELFF.

This clone came up a few times. CDR3 protein: CASSLTGQNSPLHF. The CDR3 bases that were read are TGTGCCAGCAGCCTGACAGGGCAGAATTCACCC. The gene calls are TRBV7-9 and TRBJ1-6, with TRBD1 matching over 7 bases. The read terminates 3 residues before the CDR3 end, so the remaining end is supplied by the germline J gene. The CDR3 runs 14 residues. CDR1 is SEHNR, CDR2 FQNEAQ, per germline (reference sequence). Trimming removed 5 bases from V and 7 bases from J; junction bases left unmatched: 5.

This clone was found a few times. The read terminates 3 residues ahead of where the CDR3 ends, so the germline J gene completes it. The chain combines TRBV7-2 with TRBJ2-1; D perhaps matches TRBD2 (7 bases). The germline CDR1 and CDR2 sequences are SGHTA and FQGNSA. The CDR3 totals 12 residues. V lost 8 bases, J lost 5 bases, and 10 bases lay in between. The CDR3 reads CASGGAHNEQFF. Partial CDR3 DNA: TGTGCCAGCGGGGGGGCCCACAATGAG.

This clone is labeled medium-sized. With the read ending 3 residues before the CDR3 end, the germline J gene is used to fill in that end. The V gene is TRBV20-1, the J gene TRBJ1-5; D gene uncertain. The CDR3 loop spans 15 amino acids. Germline V lookup: CDR1 DFQATT, CDR2 SNEGSKA (reference sequence). The germline V and J ends were trimmed by 0 bases and 3 bases, with 12 bases remaining between them. Incomplete CDR3 DNA: TGCAGTGCTAGAGATCTAGCACACGCCAATCAGCCC. Its translation: CSARDLAHANQP. The full-length CDR3 reads as CSARDLAHANQPQHF.

This clone was observed a handful of times. The DNA ends 3 residues before the CDR3 does, and the rest of the CDR3 is filled in from the germline J gene. The chain employs TRBV7-7 and TRBJ2-2; 8 nucleotides align to TRBD1. Germline CDR1 SSHAT, CDR2 FNYEAQ (reference sequence). The CDR3 loop spans 14 amino acids. V dropped 8 bases and J dropped 5; count of bases not matched to a gene: 7. The CDR3 bases that were read are TGTGCCAGCGGGGGACAGGAACCTACCGGGGAG. It codes for CASGGQEPTGE. The whole CDR3 reads CASGGQEPTGELFF.